This entry is about one T cell receptor (beta chain). This sample stems from a study of blood T cell repertoires in COVID-19. The protocol was immunoSEQ multiplex PCR, while the TCRdb copy is restricted to in-frame clones and leaves out a portion. The sample yields under 25,000 clones, 70% to 90% seen once. This CDR3 is 20 amino acids long. Germline V gives CDR1 SGHRS, CDR2 YFSETQ. With 0 bases clipped from V and 3 bases from J, the junction kept 13 bases outside the gene matches. Sample: peripheral blood. This rearrangement joins TRBV5-1 to TRBJ2-4; 12 positions match TRBD2. This TCR derives from a human donor with active COVID-19. The donor label of this sample is uncertain. CDR3 loop: CASSLGPALAGGTDKNIQYF. Here the CDR3 DNA reads TGCGCCAGCAGCTTGGGCCCGGCACTAGCGGGAGGAACCGACAAAAACATTCAGTACTTC.